These 32 T cell receptor beta chains were all obtained from the same sample, sequenced in a study of early T cells in non-severe SARS-CoV-2 infection. TCRdb reprocessed the 5' RACE reads with MiXCR, giving one entry per CDR3 protein. The repertoire holds 50,000 to 65,000 distinct CDR3 sequences, about 12% seen once, with 1.3% to 1.5% in the top ten. The specimen was whole blood. The receptors here all came from an adult who was a healthcare worker with PCR-confirmed SARS-CoV-2 infection or an uninfected control (not recorded which).

This clonotype was seen at least ten times. The chain has TRBV7-2 and TRBJ2-2; weak D call: TRBD1 (5 bases). V was trimmed by 2 bases and J by 5 bases, leaving 15 bases between them. This CDR3 has 16 amino acids. Germline CDR1 is SGHTA and CDR2 is FQGNSA. The CDR3 here is CASSLRSGPGTGELFF. Written as DNA, the CDR3 is TGTGCCAGCAGCTTAAGGAGTGGTCCAGGGACCGGGGAGCTGTTTTTT.

This clonotype appeared many times. This chain connects TRBV12-3 or TRBV12-4 to TRBJ2-2, with 7 bases fitting TRBD1. The V segment lost 5 bases and the J segment 6 bases; nucleotides outside the gene matches: 9. This CDR3 spans 15 amino acids. The CDR3 bases are TGTGCCAGCAGTCCCCGACAGGGCGTCGCCGGGGAGCTGTTTTTT. This sequence encodes CASSPRQGVAGELFF.

This clonotype was seen at least ten times. The J gene is TRBJ2-7, the V gene TRBV9, with 10 bases identical to TRBD1. The CDR3 covers 17 residues. V dropped 0 bases and J dropped 5; count of bases not matched to a gene: 11. Germline loops: CDR1 SGDLS, CDR2 YYNGEE. This CDR3 is CASSVGLFGTGDDEQYF. The CDR3 nucleotides read TGTGCCAGCAGCGTAGGGCTATTCGGGACAGGGGACGACGAGCAGTACTTC.

This clonotype showed up just a few times. The chain carries TRBV30 and TRBJ1-3; D uncertain. CDR1 is GTSNPN and CDR2 is SVGIG in the germline V gene (reference sequence). The V end lost 0 bases, the J end lost 4 bases, and 10 bases lay between the germline ends. The CDR3 length is 14 residues. CDR3 bases: TGTGCCTGGAGTGTTGGTAGCGCCGGAAACACCATATATTTT. This sequence encodes CAWSVGSAGNTIYF.

The chain is built from TRBV12-3 or TRBV12-4 and TRBJ1-4; D gene uncertain. The V gene lost 6 bases and the J gene lost 3 bases, with 20 bases spanning the gap. This CDR3 has 17 residues. CDR3 bases: TGTGCCAGCAGCAAGAGAAAAATTCGGTACCCTAATGAAAAACTGTTTTTT. This gives the protein CASSKRKIRYPNEKLFF.

This clonotype was found a few times. The genes are TRBV7-3 and TRBJ2-1; 10 bases line up with TRBD2. The germline V gene encodes CDR1 SGHTA and CDR2 FQGTGA. The CDR3 consists of 17 residues. Trimming at V came to 1 base and at J to 2 bases, leaving 5 bases not matched to a gene. CDR3 nucleotide sequence: TGTGCCAGCAGCTTAAGGAGCGGGGGGGCCCCCTACAATGAGCAGTTCTTC. As protein: CASSLRSGGAPYNEQFF. The full variable domain, rest sourced from reference TRBV7-3 and TRBJ2-1, is GAGVSQTPSNKVTEKGKYVELRCDPISGHTALYWYRQSLGQGPEFLIYFQGTGAADDSGLPNDRFFAVRPEGSVSTLKIQRTERGDSAVYLCASSLRSGGAPYNEQFFGPGTRLTVL.

The chain recombines TRBV10-3 with TRBJ2-6; D gene ambiguous. With 3 bases removed from V and 2 bases from J, the gap between germline ends came to 17 bases. Germline CDR1 reads ENHRY; CDR2 reads SYGVKD. The CDR3 runs to 18 residues. The CDR3 nucleotides read TGTGCCATCAGTGATAGGGCAGGCCAGCTAGCTGGGGCCAACGTCCTGACTTTC. It yields the protein CAISDRAGQLAGANVLTF.

In regard to this clonotype: A junction boundary mismatches the germline segment, possibly from a read error. V usage is TRBV4-1 and J usage is TRBJ2-5; D call uncertain. The V gene's germline CDR1 is MGHRA and CDR2 YSYEKL. The CDR3 loop spans 16 amino acids. The CDR3 DNA sequence: TGCGCCAGCAACCAAGATCATATGGGCGGATCGGAGACCCAGTACTTC. It is translated as CASNQDHMGGSETQYF.

This chain joins TRBV6-2 or TRBV6-3 and TRBJ2-5; D perhaps matches TRBD1 (6 bases). CDR1 is MNHEY, CDR2 SVGEGT, per germline. Trimming left V 0 bases short and J 1 base short, with 12 bases between. This CDR3 region has 16 residues. CDR3: CASSYSGTGTQETQYF. CDR3 in DNA: TGTGCCAGCAGTTACTCGGGAACAGGGACCCAAGAGACCCAGTACTTC.

The table lists this clonotype with many counts. The chain carries TRBV6-1 and TRBJ2-1; perhaps TRBD1 as D (5 bases). Germline V gene lookup returns CDR1 MNHNS and CDR2 SASEGT. The CDR3 contains 14 residues. V gave up 4 bases and J gave up 10 bases, with 17 bases separating them. In nucleotides, the CDR3 is TGTGCCAGCAGTGGAAGCCAGGGAAAGAGGGAGCAGTTCTTC. Its protein is CASSGSQGKREQFF.

Many counts were recorded for this clonotype. This rearrangement joins TRBV7-2 to TRBJ2-6; TRBD1 is a possible D gene (6 bases). The CDR3 has 15 residues. V lost 5 bases and J lost 3, with 11 bases in between. Germline V gene data show CDR1 as SGHTA and CDR2 as FQGNSA. This chain's CDR3 is CASSGNRVGANVLTF. CDR3 nucleotides: TGTGCCAGCAGCGGAAACAGGGTTGGGGCCAACGTCCTGACTTTC.

There are many counts of this clonotype. The chain recombines TRBV27 with TRBJ1-5; D unresolved. Germline loops: CDR1 MNHEY, CDR2 SMNVEV (reference sequence). Trimming took 6 bases from V and 6 from J, leaving 24 bases between them. This CDR3 has 17 residues. CDR3 sequence reads: CASSRRSVGGFSQPQHF. The CDR3 DNA is TGTGCCAGCAGCCGCAGGAGCGTAGGAGGATTCTCTCAGCCCCAGCATTTT.

The sample holds a few counts of this clonotype. The chain's CDR3 is CASSRSLATSGNTIYF. Written as DNA, the CDR3 is TGTGCCAGCAGCAGGAGCCTAGCCACCTCTGGAAACACCATATATTTT. The chain joins TRBV5-6 to TRBJ1-3; D unresolved. Trimming took off 4 bases at V and 0 bases at J, with 14 bases between the two ends. CDR1 SGHDT and CDR2 YYEEEE come from the germline V gene. This CDR3 is 16 amino acids long.

This clonotype was picked up many times. The chain has TRBV7-2 and TRBJ2-1, with 12 bases matching TRBD2. Looked up from germline, CDR1 is SGHTA and CDR2 is FQGNSA. The CDR3 sequence is 18 residues long. J was trimmed by 6 bases and V by 2 bases; bases with no gene match: 11. The chain's CDR3 is CASSLRLAGGLPVNEQFF. The CDR3 bases are TGTGCCAGCAGCTTACGGCTAGCGGGGGGGTTGCCGGTCAATGAGCAGTTCTTC.

This chain joins TRBV20-1 and TRBJ2-3; D ambiguous. The germline V gene has CDR1 DFQATT and CDR2 SNEGSKA (reference sequence). This CDR3 is 8 amino acids long. DNA for the CDR3: TGCAGCACAGATACGCAGTATTTT. Translated: CSTDTQYF.

This clonotype occurred a few times. The gene calls are TRBV20-1 and TRBJ2-5; D is tentatively TRBD1 or TRBD2 (7 bases each). CDR1 is DFQATT and CDR2 is SNEGSKA in the germline V gene (reference sequence). Trimming cost V 6 bases and J 5 bases, with 25 bases left between them. This CDR3 spans 16 amino acids. Here the CDR3 reads CSAQGRERWPLETQYF. The CDR3 DNA is TGCAGTGCACAGGGGAGGGAAAGGTGGCCGCTGGAGACCCAGTACTTC.

This clonotype was picked up a small number of times. The chain joins TRBV4-3 to TRBJ2-7; D possibly corresponds to TRBD1 (6 bases). The germline V gene encodes CDR1 LGHNA and CDR2 YSLEER. V shed 2 bases and J shed 1 base, with 9 bases lying between them. CDR3 length: 14 residues. The CDR3 sequence is CASSQIRGSYEQYF. DNA of the CDR3: TGCGCCAGCAGCCAAATCAGGGGTTCCTACGAGCAGTACTTC.

This clonotype was counted at least ten times. The chain couples TRBV14 to TRBJ1-3; D call uncertain. Per the germline V gene, CDR1 is SGHDN and CDR2 is FVKESK. The CDR3 runs to 12 residues. The V end lost 6 bases, the J end lost 4 bases, and 7 bases lay between the germline ends. CDR3 bases: TGTGCCAGCAGTCGAAGGGGAAACACCATATATTTT. Its protein is CASSRRGNTIYF.

Ten or more counts support this clonotype. The chain couples TRBV20-1 to TRBJ2-5, with D perhaps TRBD2 (5 bases). From germline, CDR1 is DFQATT and CDR2 SNEGSKA (reference sequence). The V and J ends lost 1 base and 5 bases respectively, with 20 bases between them. The CDR3 length is 16 residues. The CDR3 here is CSARGSSSTYRETQYF. The CDR3 coding sequence is TGCAGTGCTAGAGGTTCCTCTAGCACCTACCGGGAGACCCAGTACTTC.

This clonotype turned up a few times. This chain uses TRBV7-2 with TRBJ1-2, with TRBD1 as a possible D gene (5 bases). Germline CDR1 reads SGHTA; CDR2 reads FQGNSA. The ends were cut back, 11 bases at V and 4 bases at J, with 23 bases in the middle. The CDR3 has 15 amino acids. The CDR3: CAGTWGPLGVYGYTF. In DNA form, the CDR3 reads TGTGCCGGGACCTGGGGACCCCTAGGCGTCTATGGCTACACCTTC. Combining the CDR3 with reference TRBV7-2 and TRBJ1-2 gives the whole variable domain GAGVSQSPSNKVTEKGKDVELRCDPISGHTALYWYRQSLGQGLEFLIYFQGNSAPDKSGLPSDRFSAERTGGSVSTLTIQRTQQEDSAVYLCAGTWGPLGVYGYTFGSGTRLTVV.

V is TRBV29-1 and J is TRBJ2-2; TRBD1 agrees at 9 bases. The length of the CDR3 is 13 residues. CDR1 SQVTM and CDR2 ANQGSEA come from the germline V gene. Germline trimming cut 6 bases from V and 4 bases from J; bases unmatched to any gene: 3. The CDR3 DNA sequence: TGCAGCGTAGGGACAGGGCCCACCGGGGAGCTGTTTTTT. Translation gives CSVGTGPTGELFF.

This clonotype was picked up many times. The CDR3 region is CASSFTDTQYF. CDR3 in DNA: TGTGCCAGCAGCTTCACAGATACGCAGTATTTT. V usage is TRBV7-8 and J usage is TRBJ2-3; no reliable D call. Trimming took 3 bases from V and 2 from J, leaving 0 bases between them. The germline V gene has CDR1 SGHVS and CDR2 FQNEAQ. The CDR3 totals 11 residues.

The V and J genes are TRBV3-1 and TRBJ1-2, with D uncertain. CDR1 is LGHDT and CDR2 is YNNKEL in the germline V gene (reference sequence). The V end was cut by 0 bases, the J end by 4 bases, with 9 bases between. CDR3 length equals 14 residues. The CDR3 loop is CASSQDVRIYGYTF. In nucleotides, the CDR3 is TGTGCCAGCAGCCAAGACGTCAGGATCTATGGCTACACCTTC.

This clonotype came up a few times. This may be a read error, as it is one base from a much larger clone. The V call is TRBV12-3 or TRBV12-4, the J call TRBJ1-1, with a possible D match to TRBD1 (5 bases). This CDR3 has 14 amino acids. The CDR3 here is CARSLTGGLAEAFF. In DNA form, the CDR3 reads TGTGCCAGGAGTTTAACGGGGGGTTTGGCTGAAGCTTTCTTT.

This clonotype was observed at least ten times. The chain employs TRBV12-3 or TRBV12-4 and TRBJ1-4; the D gene is possibly TRBD1 (5 bases). The length of the CDR3 is 15 residues. The germline V and J ends were trimmed by 6 bases and 0 bases, with 11 bases remaining between them. The CDR3 is CASRTSQATNEKLFF. CDR3 nucleotides: TGTGCCAGCAGGACATCACAGGCAACTAATGAAAAACTGTTTTTT.

This clonotype was observed a handful of times. Here the CDR3 DNA reads TGTGCCAGCAGCCCAGGGACGATCACCGGGGAGCTGTTTTTT. Translated, it gives CASSPGTITGELFF. The rearrangement uses TRBV7-9 and TRBJ2-2; D tentatively fits TRBD1 or TRBD2 (5 bases each). This CDR3 is built from 14 residues. The ends were cut back, 5 bases at V and 4 bases at J, with 11 bases in the middle. Germline-derived CDR1 and CDR2 are SEHNR and FQNEAQ (reference sequence).

This clonotype was counted many times. J is TRBJ2-7 and V is TRBV6-1; TRBD1 aligns across 7 bases. The CDR3 spans 16 residues. The V segment lost 6 bases and the J segment 2 bases; nucleotides outside the gene matches: 13. Germline V lookup: CDR1 MNHNS, CDR2 SASEGT. The CDR3: CASSRDSFGAAYEQYF. Written as DNA, the CDR3 is TGTGCCAGCAGCCGGGACAGCTTTGGTGCTGCCTACGAGCAGTACTTC.

In its sample, this clonotype was seen many times. The CDR3 loop is CASSPGTGTTYEQYF. As DNA, the CDR3 is TGTGCCAGCAGCCCCGGGACAGGGACCACCTACGAGCAGTACTTC. The chain combines TRBV13 with TRBJ2-7; 9 nucleotides agree with TRBD1. With V trimmed by 5 bases and J by 2 bases, 7 bases remained unmatched. Germline CDR1 is PRHDT and CDR2 is FYEKMQ (reference sequence). CDR3 length: 15 amino acids. The entire variable domain, with the rest obtained from reference TRBV13 and TRBJ2-7, is as follows: AAGVIQSPRHLIKEKRETATLKCYPIPRHDTVYWYQQGPGQDPQFLISFYEKMQSDKGSIPDRFSAQQFSDYHSELNMSSLELGDSALYFCASSPGTGTTYEQYFGPGTRLTVT.

This clonotype was found a few times. The chain is built from TRBV6-2 or TRBV6-3 and TRBJ2-7, with D unclear. This CDR3 has 14 residues. Germline CDR1 and CDR2: MNHEY and SVGEGT. Trimming removed 0 bases from V and 5 bases from J, with 11 bases in between. CDR3 nucleotides: TGTGCCAGCAGTTACTCCGGCAGTAGAAACGAGCAGTACTTC. This sequence encodes CASSYSGSRNEQYF.

This clonotype was counted between two and nine times. CDR3 region: CASAGTEEYGYTF. For the CDR3, the DNA is TGCGCCAGCGCGGGGACGGAAGAATATGGCTACACCTTC. This chain links TRBV10-2 with TRBJ1-2; D may be TRBD1 (5 bases). Between the trimmed V and J ends, which lost 8 bases and 5 bases, there was a span of 15 bases. The CDR3 runs 13 residues. CDR1 WSHSY and CDR2 SAAADI come from the germline V gene.

This clonotype turned up a few times. The chain is built from TRBV7-6 and TRBJ2-5; D not resolved. The CDR3 covers 16 residues. The germline V and J ends were trimmed by 5 bases and 1 base, with 17 bases remaining between them. Looked up from germline, CDR1 is SGHVS and CDR2 is FNYEAQ. The DNA for the CDR3 is TGTGCCAGCAGCCAGGTGATGGCAGGCCTCCAAGAGACCCAGTACTTC. It translates to CASSQVMAGLQETQYF.

This clonotype was counted many times. The chain joins TRBV25-1 to TRBJ2-2; tentative D call: TRBD2 (6 bases). Looked up from germline, CDR1 is MGHDK and CDR2 is SYGVNS. This CDR3 has 14 residues. V was shortened by 4 bases and J by 6 bases, with 12 bases between the two germline ends. CDR3 loop: CASSVSGEAGELFF. CDR3 DNA: TGTGCCAGCAGTGTATCGGGGGAAGCCGGGGAGCTGTTTTTT. Drawing the rest from reference TRBV25-1 and TRBJ2-2, the complete variable domain is EADIYQTPRYLVIGTGKKITLECSQTMGHDKMYWYQQDPGMELHLIHYSYGVNSTEKGDLSSESTVSRIRTEHFPLTLESARPSHTSQYLCASSVSGEAGELFFGEGSRLTVL.